Listed here is a single TCR beta chain. Its antigen is as yet unknown. These data come from a study of beta chain features in type 1 diabetes. Findings and caveats of the study: Among all four CD4+ subsets, Type 1 diabetes patients had TCRB CDR3s that were moderately but significantly shorter.

V was pared by 4 bases and J by 0 bases, with 5 bases of the junction left unmatched. The CDR3 contains 16 residues. Germline-derived CDR1 and CDR2 are MNHEY and SVGAGI. Sequencing targeted expressed TCRB transcripts, as all isolated RNA had been reverse transcribed. Using immunoSEQ multiplex PCR, the repertoire was profiled, and TCRdb retains in-frame clones only, with some absent. The sample consists of around 56,000 clones, around 53% of them appearing once. Sequencing used Tregs from blood. The receptor was isolated from a woman in her thirties or forties with type 1 diabetes. The chain uses TRBV6-5 and TRBJ2-3; 9 bases are shared with TRBD1. In DNA form, the CDR3 reads TGTGCCAGCAGTTCCGGGACAGGGAGGAGCACAGATACGCAGTATTTT. Translating gives CASSSGTGRSTDTQYF.